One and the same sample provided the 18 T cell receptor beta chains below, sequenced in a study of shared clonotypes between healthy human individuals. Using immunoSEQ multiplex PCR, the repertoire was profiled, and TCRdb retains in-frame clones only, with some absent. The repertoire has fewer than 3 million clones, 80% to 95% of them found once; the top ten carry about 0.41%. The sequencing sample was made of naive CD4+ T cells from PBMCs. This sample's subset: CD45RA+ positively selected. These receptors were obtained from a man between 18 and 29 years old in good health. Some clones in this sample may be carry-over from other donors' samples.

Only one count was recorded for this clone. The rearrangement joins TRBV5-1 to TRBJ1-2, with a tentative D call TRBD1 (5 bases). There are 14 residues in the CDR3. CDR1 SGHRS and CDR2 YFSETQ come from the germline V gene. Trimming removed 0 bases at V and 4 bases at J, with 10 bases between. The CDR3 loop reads CASSLETATYGYTF. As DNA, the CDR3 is TGCGCCAGCAGCTTGGAGACAGCTACCTATGGCTACACCTTC. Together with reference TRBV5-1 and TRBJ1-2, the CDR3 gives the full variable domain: KAGVTQTPRYLIKTRGQQVTLSCSPISGHRSVSWYQQTPGQGLQFLFEYFSETQRNKGNFPGRFSGRQFSNSRSEMNVSTLELGDSALYLCASSLETATYGYTFGSGTRLTVV.

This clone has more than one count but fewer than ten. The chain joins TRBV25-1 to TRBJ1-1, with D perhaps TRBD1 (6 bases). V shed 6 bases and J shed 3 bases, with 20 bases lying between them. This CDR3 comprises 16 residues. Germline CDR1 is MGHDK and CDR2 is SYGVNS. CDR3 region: CASRPEGGGRYTEAFF. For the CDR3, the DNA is TGTGCCAGCAGACCTGAAGGGGGAGGGCGGTACACTGAAGCTTTCTTT.

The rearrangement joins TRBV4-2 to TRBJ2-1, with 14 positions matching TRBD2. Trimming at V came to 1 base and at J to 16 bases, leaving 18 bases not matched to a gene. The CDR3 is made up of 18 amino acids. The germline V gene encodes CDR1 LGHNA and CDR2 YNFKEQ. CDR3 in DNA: TGTGCCAGCAGCCAAGCCCAATCGGGACTAGCGGGAGCCTCTACAATTTTCTTC. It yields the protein CASSQAQSGLAGASTIFF.

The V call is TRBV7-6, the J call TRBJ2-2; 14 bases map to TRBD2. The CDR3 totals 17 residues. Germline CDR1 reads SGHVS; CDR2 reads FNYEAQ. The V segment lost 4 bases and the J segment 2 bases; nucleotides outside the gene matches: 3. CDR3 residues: CASSSGLAGANTGELFF. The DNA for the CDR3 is TGTGCCAGCAGCTCGGGACTAGCGGGAGCCAACACCGGGGAGCTGTTTTTT.

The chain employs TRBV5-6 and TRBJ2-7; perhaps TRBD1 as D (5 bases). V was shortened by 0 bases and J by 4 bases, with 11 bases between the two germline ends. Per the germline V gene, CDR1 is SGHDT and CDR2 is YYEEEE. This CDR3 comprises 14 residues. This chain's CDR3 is CASSLVSRDYEQYF. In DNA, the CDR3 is TGTGCCAGCAGCTTGGTCAGCAGGGATTACGAGCAGTACTTC.

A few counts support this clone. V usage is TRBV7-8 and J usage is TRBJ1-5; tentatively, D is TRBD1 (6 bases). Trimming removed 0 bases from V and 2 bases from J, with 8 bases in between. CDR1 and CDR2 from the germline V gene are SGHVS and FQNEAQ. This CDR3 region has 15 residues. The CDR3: CASSLASGGNQPQHF. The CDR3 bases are TGTGCCAGCAGCTTAGCGTCAGGGGGCAATCAGCCCCAGCATTTT. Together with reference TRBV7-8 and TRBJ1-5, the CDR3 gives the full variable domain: GAGVSQSPRYKVAKRGQDVALRCDPISGHVSLFWYQQALGQGPEFLTYFQNEAQLDKSGLPSDRFFAERPEGSVSTLKIQRTQQEDSAVYLCASSLASGGNQPQHFGDGTRLSIL.

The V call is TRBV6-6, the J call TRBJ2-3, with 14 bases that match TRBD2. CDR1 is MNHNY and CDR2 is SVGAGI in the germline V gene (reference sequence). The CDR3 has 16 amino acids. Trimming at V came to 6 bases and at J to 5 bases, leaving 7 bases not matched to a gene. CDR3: CASSRLAGGLVDTQYF. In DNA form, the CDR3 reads TGTGCCAGCAGCAGACTAGCGGGAGGGCTTGTAGATACGCAGTATTTT.

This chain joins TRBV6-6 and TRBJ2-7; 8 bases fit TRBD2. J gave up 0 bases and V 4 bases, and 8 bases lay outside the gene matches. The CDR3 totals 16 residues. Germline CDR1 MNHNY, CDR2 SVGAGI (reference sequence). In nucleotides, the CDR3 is TGTGCCAGCAGTTCGCCGCGGGAGGCCAACTCCTACGAGCAGTACTTC. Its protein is CASSSPREANSYEQYF.

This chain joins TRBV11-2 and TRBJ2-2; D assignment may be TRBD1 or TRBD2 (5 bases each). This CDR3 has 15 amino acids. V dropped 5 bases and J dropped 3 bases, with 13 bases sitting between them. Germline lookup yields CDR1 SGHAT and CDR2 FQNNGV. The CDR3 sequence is CASSVAGTYTGELFF. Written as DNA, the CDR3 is TGTGCCAGCAGCGTTGCCGGGACCTACACCGGGGAGCTGTTTTTT.

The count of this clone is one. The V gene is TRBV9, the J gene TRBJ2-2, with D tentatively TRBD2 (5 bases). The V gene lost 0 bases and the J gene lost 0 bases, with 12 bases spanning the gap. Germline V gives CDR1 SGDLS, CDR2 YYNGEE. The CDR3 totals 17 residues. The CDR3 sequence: CASSVGAAETNTGELFF. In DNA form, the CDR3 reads TGTGCCAGCAGCGTAGGGGCAGCGGAGACGAACACCGGGGAGCTGTTTTTT. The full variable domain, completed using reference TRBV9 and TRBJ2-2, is DSGVTQTPKHLITATGQRVTLRCSPRSGDLSVYWYQQSLDQGLQFLIQYYNGEERAKGNILERFSAQQFPDLHSELNLSSLELGDSALYFCASSVGAAETNTGELFFGEGSRLTVL.

Written as DNA, the CDR3 is TGTGCCAGCAGCTTAATGGGCGGGAGACTAGCCAAAAACATTCAGTACTTC. It translates to CASSLMGGRLAKNIQYF. V is TRBV7-3 and J is TRBJ2-4, with TRBD2 identical over 7 bases. V trimming: 1 base; J trimming: 0 bases; junction bases outside the gene matches: 6. Germline V CDR1 and CDR2: SGHTA, FQGTGA. The CDR3 runs 17 residues.

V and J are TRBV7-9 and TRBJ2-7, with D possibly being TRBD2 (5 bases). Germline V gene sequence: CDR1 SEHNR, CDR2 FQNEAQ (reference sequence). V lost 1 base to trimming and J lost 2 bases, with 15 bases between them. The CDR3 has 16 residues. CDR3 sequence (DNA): TGTGCCAGCAGCTTAGAGTCCCTAGCCGCTACCTACGAGCAGTACTTC. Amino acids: CASSLESLAATYEQYF.

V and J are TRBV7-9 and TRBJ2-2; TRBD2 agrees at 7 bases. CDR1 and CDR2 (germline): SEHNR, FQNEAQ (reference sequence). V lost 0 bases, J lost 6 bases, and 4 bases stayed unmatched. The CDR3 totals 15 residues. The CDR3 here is CASSLAGGSPGELFF. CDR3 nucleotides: TGTGCCAGCAGCTTAGCCGGGGGGAGTCCCGGGGAGCTGTTTTTT.

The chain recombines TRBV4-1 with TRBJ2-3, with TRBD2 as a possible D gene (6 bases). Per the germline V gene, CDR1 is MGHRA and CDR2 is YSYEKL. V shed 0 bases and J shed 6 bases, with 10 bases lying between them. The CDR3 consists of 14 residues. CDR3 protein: CASSQDGSRDTQYF. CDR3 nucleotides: TGCGCCAGCAGCCAAGACGGGAGCCGGGATACGCAGTATTTT.

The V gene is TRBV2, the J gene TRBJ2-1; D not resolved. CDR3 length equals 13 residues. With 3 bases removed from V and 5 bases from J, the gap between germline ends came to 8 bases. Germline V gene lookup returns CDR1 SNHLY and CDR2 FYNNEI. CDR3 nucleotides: TGTGCCAGCAGTGAGTTTGGCAACAATGAGCAGTTCTTC. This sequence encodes CASSEFGNNEQFF.

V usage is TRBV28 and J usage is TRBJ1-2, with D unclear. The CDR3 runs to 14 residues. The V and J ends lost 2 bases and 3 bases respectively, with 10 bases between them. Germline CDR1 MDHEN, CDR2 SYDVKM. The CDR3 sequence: CASSLIPRYYGYTF. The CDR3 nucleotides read TGTGCCAGCAGTTTAATTCCCCGATACTATGGCTACACCTTC.

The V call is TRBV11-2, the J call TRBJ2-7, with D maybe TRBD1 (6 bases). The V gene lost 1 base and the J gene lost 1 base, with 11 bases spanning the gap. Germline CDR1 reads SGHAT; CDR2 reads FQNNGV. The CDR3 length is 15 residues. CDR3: CASSLVGAGSYEQYF. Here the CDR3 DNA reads TGTGCCAGCAGCTTAGTGGGGGCGGGTTCCTACGAGCAGTACTTC.

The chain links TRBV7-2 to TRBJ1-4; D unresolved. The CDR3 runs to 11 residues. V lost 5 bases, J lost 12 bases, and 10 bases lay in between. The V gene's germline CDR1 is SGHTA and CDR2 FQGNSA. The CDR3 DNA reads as TGTGCCAGCAGCCTCACGAGCGAACTGTTTTTT. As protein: CASSLTSELFF.